This passage covers 22 T cell receptor beta chains from one sample sequenced in a study of blood T cell repertoires in COVID-19. Measured with immunoSEQ multiplex PCR; TCRdb has only the in-frame clones, and not every one. The sample lists 200,000 to 250,000 clones, 83% occurring once. Sequenced sample: peripheral blood. The receptors were gathered from a woman in her twenties or thirties with COVID-19, enrolled during active disease.

The CDR3 spells CASSSLGGETQYF. In nucleotides, the CDR3 is TGTGCCAGCAGCTCATTGGGAGGGGAGACCCAGTACTTC. This sequence joins TRBV7-3 and TRBJ2-5, with 7 bases lining up with TRBD2. This CDR3 has 13 amino acids. Germline CDR1 reads SGHTA; CDR2 reads FQGTGA. V lost 4 bases and J lost 5; bases outside the gene matches: 4.

This clone appeared a few times. The chain employs TRBV29-1 and TRBJ1-1; 9 bases fit TRBD1. The J segment lost 5 bases and the V segment lost 7 bases, leaving 8 bases of the junction unmatched. The CDR3 consists of 13 residues. The germline CDR1 and CDR2 sequences are SQVTM and ANQGSEA. The CDR3 loop reads CSADRGEGTEAFF. The CDR3 DNA reads as TGCAGCGCCGACAGGGGGGAGGGAACTGAAGCTTTCTTT.

V usage is TRBV24-1 and J usage is TRBJ2-1; 7 positions match TRBD2. V lost 9 bases, J lost 0 bases, and 7 bases stayed unmatched. This CDR3 contains 15 residues. CDR1 KGHDR and CDR2 SFDVKD come from the germline V gene. CDR3 nucleotide sequence: TGTGCCACCCTAGCGGAAGAGGGCTCCTACAATGAGCAGTTCTTC. This encodes CATLAEEGSYNEQFF.

The CDR3: CASRSTGAASYEQYF. The CDR3 nucleotides read TGTGCCAGCAGATCGACAGGGGCGGCCTCCTACGAGCAGTACTTC. The chain carries TRBV14 and TRBJ2-7, with 8 bases that match TRBD1. The germline CDR1 and CDR2 sequences are SGHDN and FVKESK. The CDR3 is 15 residues long. V lost 6 bases, J lost 0 bases, and 7 bases stayed unmatched.

In its sample, this clone was seen many times. This chain connects TRBV7-2 to TRBJ2-1; TRBD1 might be the D (6 bases). With 5 bases removed from V and 1 base from J, the gap between germline ends came to 15 bases. This CDR3 contains 16 residues. CDR1 and CDR2 (germline): SGHTA, FQGNSA. The CDR3 spells CASSILRDISYNEQFF. The DNA for the CDR3 is TGTGCCAGCAGCATACTCCGGGACATATCCTACAATGAGCAGTTCTTC. The full variable domain, completed using reference TRBV7-2 and TRBJ2-1, is GAGVSQSPSNKVTEKGKDVELRCDPISGHTALYWYRQSLGQGLEFLIYFQGNSAPDKSGLPSDRFSAERTGGSVSTLTIQRTQQEDSAVYLCASSILRDISYNEQFFGPGTRLTVL.

This rearrangement joins TRBV5-1 to TRBJ2-5; 9 bases are shared with TRBD2. Germline lookup yields CDR1 SGHRS and CDR2 YFSETQ. There are 15 residues in the CDR3. After removal of 5 bases from V and 2 bases from J, the junction contained 7 bases not matched to a gene. CDR3 nucleotide sequence: TGCGCCAGCAGTGGTAGCGGGGGACCACAAGAGACCCAGTACTTC. Protein product: CASSGSGGPQETQYF.

The rearrangement joins TRBV7-2 to TRBJ2-2, with TRBD2 matching over 15 bases. V lost 0 bases, J lost 1 base, and 3 bases stayed unmatched. The CDR3 is made up of 19 amino acids. The V gene's germline CDR1 is SGHTA and CDR2 FQGNSA. CDR3 nucleotide sequence: TGTGCCAGCAGCTTAGCGCGGACTAGCGGGAGGGGGAACACCGGGGAGCTGTTTTTT. Translated, it gives CASSLARTSGRGNTGELFF. Together with reference TRBV7-2 and TRBJ2-2, the CDR3 gives the full variable domain: GAGVSQSPSNKVTEKGKDVELRCDPISGHTALYWYRQSLGQGLEFLIYFQGNSAPDKSGLPSDRFSAERTGGSVSTLTIQRTQQEDSAVYLCASSLARTSGRGNTGELFFGEGSRLTVL.

This rearrangement joins TRBV18 to TRBJ2-7, with D perhaps TRBD2 (6 bases). V dropped 3 bases and J dropped 2 bases, with 8 bases sitting between them. This CDR3 spans 13 amino acids. Germline CDR1 KGHSH, CDR2 LQKENI. CDR3 DNA: TGTGCCAGCTCACCGGACTATACCTACGAGCAGTACTTC. Translation gives CASSPDYTYEQYF. Full variable domain (missing parts from reference TRBV18 and TRBJ2-7): NAGVMQNPRHLVRRRGQEARLRCSPMKGHSHVYWYRQLPEEGLKFMVYLQKENIIDESGMPKERFSAEFPKEGPSILRIQQVVRGDSAAYFCASSPDYTYEQYFGPGTRLTVT.

The CDR3 loop reads CASSYPSGSGGVNQPQHF. The CDR3 coding sequence is TGTGCCAGCAGTTACCCGAGCGGGTCAGGGGGCGTCAATCAGCCCCAGCATTTT. V is TRBV6-2 or TRBV6-3 and J is TRBJ1-5; 8 bases map to TRBD1. Per the germline V gene, CDR1 is MNHEY and CDR2 is SVGEGT. Trimming took 2 bases from V and 3 from J; bases not matched to a gene: 12. CDR3 size: 18 residues.

The chain couples TRBV6-6 to TRBJ1-2; 12 bases are shared with TRBD1. This CDR3 is built from 22 residues. V gave up 5 bases and J gave up 6 bases; unmatched junction bases: 28. The germline V gene encodes CDR1 MNHNY and CDR2 SVGAGI (reference sequence). The CDR3 reads CASSPRGTGGFFLVPQRDGYTF. Here the CDR3 DNA reads TGTGCCAGCAGTCCCCGGGGGACAGGGGGCTTTTTTTTGGTCCCCCAACGAGATGGCTACACCTTC.

CDR3 residues: CASSSDPSSGRSYNEQFF. CDR3 DNA: TGTGCCAGCAGCTCCGACCCTTCTAGCGGGAGGTCCTACAATGAGCAGTTCTTC. The chain is built from TRBV5-4 and TRBJ2-1; 11 bases align to TRBD2. Germline V gives CDR1 SGHNT, CDR2 YYREEE (reference sequence). J lost 1 base, V lost 3 bases, and 9 bases had no gene match. The CDR3 contains 18 residues.

DNA of the CDR3: TGTGCCAGCAGCCAAGCTGGACTAGCGGTTAGGAAGACCCAGTACTTC. Translating gives CASSQAGLAVRKTQYF. The chain couples TRBV3-1 (or the pseudogene TRBV3-2) to TRBJ2-5; 10 nucleotides line up with TRBD2. This CDR3 has 16 amino acids. The ends lost 1 base at V and 6 bases at J; junction bases unmatched: 8. Germline loops: CDR1 LGHDT, CDR2 YNNKEL (reference sequence).

The V gene is TRBV5-1, the J gene TRBJ2-5; 12 bases match TRBD1. CDR3 length: 16 residues. Germline trimming cut 7 bases from V and 5 bases from J; bases unmatched to any gene: 12. Germline V CDR1 and CDR2: SGHRS, YFSETQ. CDR3 loop: CASGSGQGARGETQYF. The CDR3 coding sequence is TGCGCCAGCGGTTCGGGACAGGGGGCAAGAGGGGAGACCCAGTACTTC. The full variable domain, its missing parts supplied by reference TRBV5-1 and TRBJ2-5, is KAGVTQTPRYLIKTRGQQVTLSCSPISGHRSVSWYQQTPGQGLQFLFEYFSETQRNKGNFPGRFSGRQFSNSRSEMNVSTLELGDSALYLCASGSGQGARGETQYFGPGTRLLVL.

Remarks on this clone: This specimen includes other DNA sequences encoding the same CDR3. V is TRBV28 and J is TRBJ1-4; D may be TRBD1 (6 bases). The CDR3 contains 14 residues. Per the germline V gene, CDR1 is MDHEN and CDR2 is SYDVKM. The V gene lost 5 bases and the J gene lost 5 bases, with 12 bases spanning the gap. The CDR3, as DNA: TGTGCCAGCAGTCCCGACAGGTTCAATGAAAAACTGTTTTTT. It encodes CASSPDRFNEKLFF.

This clone was counted only a few times. Here the CDR3 reads CASSFNEQYF. The CDR3 DNA reads TGTGCCAGCAGCTTTAACGAGCAGTACTTC. This chain uses TRBV7-3 with TRBJ2-7; D ambiguous. This CDR3 is built from 10 residues. The V and J ends lost 3 bases and 5 bases respectively, with 2 bases between them. Germline CDR1 is SGHTA and CDR2 is FQGTGA.

The chain is built from TRBV6-2 or TRBV6-3 and TRBJ2-2, with TRBD2 matching over 11 bases. V dropped 6 bases and J dropped 4; count of bases not matched to a gene: 13. Germline CDR1 and CDR2: MNHEY and SVGEGT. The CDR3 runs 18 residues. CDR3 DNA sequence: TGTGCCAGCAGCCCAAGGACTAGCGGGCGAGAATCCACCGGGGAGCTGTTTTTT. Translating gives CASSPRTSGRESTGELFF.

CDR3 DNA sequence: TGTGCCAGCAGCTTAGCCCAAGCTAGCGCATACAATGAGCAGTTCTTC. This gives the protein CASSLAQASAYNEQFF. The gene calls are TRBV7-2 and TRBJ2-1, with D possibly TRBD2 on 6 matching bases. There are 16 residues in the CDR3. The V gene lost 0 bases and the J gene lost 4 bases, with 13 bases spanning the gap. Germline V gene data show CDR1 as SGHTA and CDR2 as FQGNSA.

The J gene is TRBJ2-7, the V gene TRBV19, with 11 positions matching TRBD2. From germline, CDR1 is LNHDA and CDR2 SQIVND (reference sequence). V lost 3 bases, J lost 2 bases, and 6 bases stayed unmatched. This CDR3 spans 16 amino acids. The CDR3, as DNA: TGTGCCAGTAGTATGCTGCTAGCGGGGGGCCCCTACGAGCAGTACTTC. Protein: CASSMLLAGGPYEQYF.

This sequence joins TRBV13 and TRBJ1-2; 10 nucleotides align to TRBD1. Trimming removed 1 base from V and 6 bases from J; junction bases left unmatched: 2. The germline V gene has CDR1 PRHDT and CDR2 FYEKMQ (reference sequence). This CDR3 region has 14 residues. The CDR3 reads CASSLAGTGDGYTF. The CDR3 coding sequence is TGTGCCAGCAGCTTAGCCGGGACAGGGGATGGCTACACCTTC.

Here the CDR3 DNA reads TGTGCCAGCAGCTCCAGGGTCACAGATACGCAGTATTTT. Translating it yields CASSSRVTDTQYF. J is TRBJ2-3 and V is TRBV7-3; D is possibly TRBD1 (5 bases). Germline V gene data show CDR1 as SGHTA and CDR2 as FQGTGA. This CDR3 is 13 amino acids long. Trimming removed 4 bases from V and 2 bases from J, with 7 bases in between.

V usage is TRBV12-5 and J usage is TRBJ2-1, with 11 bases matching TRBD2. This CDR3 region has 14 residues. Germline V lookup: CDR1 LGHNT, CDR2 FRNRAP. The junction had 3 bases not matched to a gene; V was cut back by 4 bases and J by 7 bases. This CDR3 reads CASGWGTSGNEQFF. The CDR3 region has the DNA TGTGCTAGTGGTTGGGGGACTAGCGGAAATGAGCAGTTCTTC.

J is TRBJ2-1 and V is TRBV10-3, with a possible D match to TRBD2 (5 bases). CDR1 ENHRY and CDR2 SYGVKD come from the germline V gene. This CDR3 contains 13 residues. The germline V and J ends were trimmed by 2 bases and 6 bases, with 8 bases remaining between them. The chain's CDR3 is CAISERGPNEQFF. The DNA for the CDR3 is TGTGCCATCAGTGAGCGGGGTCCCAATGAGCAGTTCTTC.